Listed below are T cell receptor beta chains from one sample, sequenced in a study of blood T cell repertoires in COVID-19. TCRdb's table, derived via immunoSEQ multiplex PCR, lists solely in-frame clones and lacks some. This sample has approximately 310,000 clones; more than 70% occur once, and the top ten carry around 8%. Input material: peripheral blood. All receptors derive from a woman aged 45-59 years who had recovered from COVID-19. The CDR3 runs from the conserved cysteine through the conserved F or W. D genes are given only for firm matches. Not all rows give a size; the values are once, few, many and, for expanded clones, a class.

v_gene: TRBV2; d_gene: -; j_gene: TRBJ2-5; abundance: -; CDR3aa: CASSVNTGGVETQYF; CDR3nt: TGTGCCAGCAGTGTGAACACAGGGGGGGTGGAGACCCAGTACTTC
v_gene: TRBV7-2; d_gene: -; j_gene: TRBJ1-3; abundance: -; CDR3aa: CASSLAQRNTIYF; CDR3nt: TGTGCCAGCAGCTTAGCGCAGAGAAACACCATATATTTT
v_gene: TRBV19; d_gene: -; j_gene: TRBJ2-3; abundance: -; CDR3aa: CASSMDSESRVTQYF; CDR3nt: TGTGCCAGTAGTATGGACAGCGAAAGCCGGGTTACGCAGTATTTT
v_gene: TRBV19; d_gene: TRBD1; j_gene: TRBJ2-7; abundance: -; CDR3aa: CASSGPGGYEQYF; CDR3nt: TGTGCCAGTAGTGGGCCAGGGGGCTACGAGCAGTACTTC
v_gene: TRBV5-4; d_gene: TRBD2; j_gene: TRBJ2-7; abundance: -; CDR3aa: CASSSELATTYEQYF; CDR3nt: TGTGCCAGCAGCTCCGAACTAGCGACCACCTACGAGCAGTACTTC
v_gene: TRBV5-1; d_gene: -; j_gene: TRBJ2-3; abundance: -; CDR3aa: CASRGATDTQYF; CDR3nt: TGCGCCAGCAGGGGGGCCACAGATACGCAGTATTTT
v_gene: TRBV5-5; d_gene: TRBD1; j_gene: TRBJ1-6; abundance: -; CDR3aa: CASSLRDSYNSPLHF; CDR3nt: TGTGCCAGCAGCTTGCGGGACAGTTATAATTCACCCCTCCACTTT
v_gene: TRBV7-9; d_gene: -; j_gene: TRBJ2-3; abundance: once; CDR3aa: CASSLQGVSTDTQYF; CDR3nt: TGTGCCAGCAGCTTACAGGGCGTGAGTACAGATACGCAGTATTTT
v_gene: TRBV27; d_gene: -; j_gene: TRBJ2-5; abundance: once; CDR3aa: CASSSSAAGNGETQYF; CDR3nt: TGTGCCAGCAGCTCCTCAGCAGCGGGTAATGGGGAGACCCAGTACTTC
v_gene: TRBV29-1; d_gene: -; j_gene: TRBJ2-2; abundance: once; CDR3aa: CSGGRARTGELFF; CDR3nt: TGCAGCGGGGGGCGGGCTCGAACCGGGGAGCTGTTTTTT
v_gene: TRBV9; d_gene: TRBD2; j_gene: TRBJ2-3; abundance: -; CDR3aa: CASSVEAGGATDTQYF; CDR3nt: TGTGCCAGCAGCGTAGAGGCGGGGGGAGCCACAGATACGCAGTATTTT
v_gene: TRBV5-4; d_gene: -; j_gene: TRBJ2-3; abundance: -; CDR3aa: CASSLIPSGTDTQYF; CDR3nt: TGTGCCAGCAGCTTGATCCCTAGCGGCACAGATACGCAGTATTTT
v_gene: TRBV21-1; d_gene: -; j_gene: TRBJ2-1; abundance: -; CDR3aa: CASRGPGLETYNEQFF; CDR3nt: TGTGCCAGCAGGGGCCCAGGACTTGAGACCTACAATGAGCAGTTCTTC
v_gene: TRBV9; d_gene: -; j_gene: TRBJ2-7; abundance: -; CDR3aa: CASSVGPLGGEQYF; CDR3nt: TGTGCCAGCAGCGTGGGGCCGTTGGGGGGCGAGCAGTACTTC
v_gene: TRBV28; d_gene: -; j_gene: TRBJ2-7; abundance: -; CDR3aa: CASSLSGVNTYEQYF; CDR3nt: TGTGCCAGCAGTTTATCGGGTGTAAACACCTACGAGCAGTACTTC
v_gene: TRBV19; d_gene: TRBD1; j_gene: TRBJ2-3; abundance: -; CDR3aa: CASSIGQGLNTQYF; CDR3nt: TGTGCCAGTAGTATAGGACAGGGGCTGAATACGCAGTATTTT
v_gene: TRBV7-2; d_gene: -; j_gene: TRBJ2-3; abundance: -; CDR3aa: CASSFREGTDTQYF; CDR3nt: TGTGCCAGCAGCTTTAGGGAGGGCACAGATACGCAGTATTTT
v_gene: TRBV5-8; d_gene: TRBD1; j_gene: TRBJ2-1; abundance: -; CDR3aa: CASSLVGTGSYNEQFF; CDR3nt: TGTGCCAGCAGCTTGGTGGGGACAGGTTCCTACAATGAGCAGTTCTTC
v_gene: TRBV7-9; d_gene: -; j_gene: TRBJ2-7; abundance: few; CDR3aa: CASSAQTRVQYF; CDR3nt: TGTGCCAGCAGCGCCCAGACTAGGGTGCAGTACTTC
v_gene: TRBV28; d_gene: TRBD1; j_gene: TRBJ1-2; abundance: once; CDR3aa: CASSSGTGVYGYTF; CDR3nt: TGTGCCAGCAGTTCCGGGACAGGGGTCTATGGCTACACCTTC
v_gene: TRBV19; d_gene: -; j_gene: TRBJ2-3; abundance: once; CDR3aa: CASSIGSFGTDTQYF; CDR3nt: TGTGCCAGTAGTATCGGGAGTTTCGGCACAGATACGCAGTATTTT
v_gene: TRBV11-3; d_gene: TRBD1; j_gene: TRBJ2-7; abundance: -; CDR3aa: CASSLRSGGSYEQYF; CDR3nt: TGTGCCAGCAGCTTGAGGTCAGGGGGCTCCTACGAGCAGTACTTC
v_gene: TRBV12-3/TRBV12-4; d_gene: TRBD2; j_gene: TRBJ2-5; abundance: -; CDR3aa: CASRRREGETQYF; CDR3nt: TGTGCCAGCAGGCGCAGGGAGGGGGAGACCCAGTACTTC
v_gene: TRBV6-2/TRBV6-3; d_gene: -; j_gene: TRBJ1-1; abundance: -; CDR3aa: CASSYSGVGTEAFF; CDR3nt: TGTGCCAGCAGTTACTCAGGGGTAGGAACTGAAGCTTTCTTT
v_gene: TRBV18; d_gene: -; j_gene: TRBJ2-4; abundance: -; CDR3aa: CASSSSQGPKNIQYF; CDR3nt: TGTGCCAGCTCATCCTCACAGGGCCCTAAAAACATTCAGTACTTC
v_gene: TRBV18; d_gene: -; j_gene: TRBJ2-1; abundance: -; CDR3aa: CASSPRQGPYNEQFF; CDR3nt: TGTGCCAGCTCACCGAGGCAGGGTCCGTACAATGAGCAGTTCTTC
v_gene: TRBV19; d_gene: TRBD2; j_gene: TRBJ2-1; abundance: -; CDR3aa: CASSQTSGRFDEQFF; CDR3nt: TGTGCCAGTAGTCAGACTAGCGGGAGGTTTGATGAGCAGTTCTTC
v_gene: TRBV5-1; d_gene: TRBD2; j_gene: TRBJ2-5; abundance: -; CDR3aa: CASSPRTSGRGETQYF; CDR3nt: TGCGCCAGCAGCCCCAGGACTAGCGGGAGAGGTGAGACCCAGTACTTC
v_gene: TRBV28; d_gene: -; j_gene: TRBJ1-6; abundance: -; CDR3aa: CASSLTGFDNSPLHF; CDR3nt: TGTGCCAGCAGTCTTACAGGGTTCGATAATTCACCCCTCCACTTT
v_gene: TRBV12-3/TRBV12-4; d_gene: -; j_gene: TRBJ1-2; abundance: -; CDR3aa: CASSFNRNYGYTF; CDR3nt: TGTGCCAGCAGTTTTAACAGAAACTATGGCTACACCTTC
v_gene: TRBV6-2/TRBV6-3; d_gene: -; j_gene: TRBJ2-1; abundance: few; CDR3aa: CASSKNFGSYNEQFF; CDR3nt: TGTGCCAGCAGTAAAAACTTCGGCTCCTACAATGAGCAGTTCTTC
v_gene: TRBV6-2/TRBV6-3; d_gene: -; j_gene: TRBJ1-5; abundance: -; CDR3aa: CASSFDTVRTYSNQPQHF; CDR3nt: TGTGCCAGCAGCTTCGACACCGTTCGAACGTATAGCAATCAGCCCCAGCATTTT
v_gene: TRBV7-9; d_gene: -; j_gene: TRBJ2-3; abundance: -; CDR3aa: CASSPKGGPLTQYF; CDR3nt: TGTGCCAGCAGCCCGAAGGGAGGACCGCTTACGCAGTATTTT
v_gene: TRBV30; d_gene: -; j_gene: TRBJ2-3; abundance: -; CDR3aa: CAWSRLGSSTDTQYF; CDR3nt: TGTGCCTGGAGTCGACTTGGGTCTAGCACAGATACGCAGTATTTT
v_gene: TRBV7-8; d_gene: TRBD1; j_gene: TRBJ1-1; abundance: few; CDR3aa: CASSLLGWDRDFGTEAFF; CDR3nt: TGTGCCAGCAGCCTTCTAGGGTGGGACAGGGATTTCGGCACTGAAGCTTTCTTT
v_gene: TRBV19; d_gene: -; j_gene: TRBJ1-5; abundance: -; CDR3aa: CASRRGPLQNQPQHF; CDR3nt: TGTGCCAGTAGACGGGGTCCGCTGCAGAATCAGCCCCAGCATTTT
v_gene: TRBV24-1; d_gene: -; j_gene: TRBJ1-2; abundance: -; CDR3aa: CATSDPTRLNYGYTF; CDR3nt: TGTGCCACCAGTGATCCTACAAGACTCAACTATGGCTACACCTTC
v_gene: TRBV18; d_gene: -; j_gene: TRBJ2-1; abundance: once; CDR3aa: CASSPERDSYNEQFF; CDR3nt: TGTGCCAGCTCACCAGAGAGGGACTCCTACAATGAGCAGTTCTTC
v_gene: TRBV28; d_gene: TRBD2; j_gene: TRBJ2-3; abundance: -; CDR3aa: CASIGLAGLTDTQYF; CDR3nt: TGTGCCAGTATCGGACTAGCGGGATTAACAGATACGCAGTATTTT
v_gene: TRBV18; d_gene: -; j_gene: TRBJ1-1; abundance: -; CDR3aa: CASSPGGAEAFF; CDR3nt: TGTGCCAGCTCACCCGGAGGGGCTGAAGCTTTCTTT
v_gene: TRBV14; d_gene: TRBD2; j_gene: TRBJ2-1; abundance: -; CDR3aa: CASSQDFVGGLAGGSRHNEQFF; CDR3nt: TGTGCCAGCAGCCAAGATTTTGTAGGGGGACTAGCGGGAGGGAGCCGCCACAATGAGCAGTTCTTC
v_gene: TRBV7-9; d_gene: TRBD1; j_gene: TRBJ1-1; abundance: -; CDR3aa: CASSLGTGVKAFF; CDR3nt: TGTGCCAGCAGCTTAGGGACAGGGGTGAAGGCTTTCTTT
v_gene: TRBV24-1; d_gene: -; j_gene: TRBJ1-2; abundance: -; CDR3aa: CATRGRLGGYTF; CDR3nt: TGTGCCACCAGGGGGCGGCTCGGTGGCTACACCTTC
v_gene: TRBV6-6; d_gene: TRBD1; j_gene: TRBJ2-7; abundance: -; CDR3aa: CASSSGTGAFKGYF; CDR3nt: TGTGCCAGCAGTAGCGGGACAGGGGCCTTCAAGGGGTACTTC